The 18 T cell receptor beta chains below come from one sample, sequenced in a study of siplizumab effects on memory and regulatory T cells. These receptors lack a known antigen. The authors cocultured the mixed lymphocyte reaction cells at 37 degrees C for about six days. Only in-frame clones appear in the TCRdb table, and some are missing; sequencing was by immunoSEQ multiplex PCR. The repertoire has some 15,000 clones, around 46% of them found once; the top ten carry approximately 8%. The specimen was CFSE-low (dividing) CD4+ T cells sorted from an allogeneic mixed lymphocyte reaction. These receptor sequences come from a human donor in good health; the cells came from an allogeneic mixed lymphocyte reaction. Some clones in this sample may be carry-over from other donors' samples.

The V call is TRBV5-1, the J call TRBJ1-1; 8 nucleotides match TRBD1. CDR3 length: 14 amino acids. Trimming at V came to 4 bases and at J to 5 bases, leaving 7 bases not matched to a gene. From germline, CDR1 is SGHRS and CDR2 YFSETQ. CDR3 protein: CASSAAGGRTEAFF. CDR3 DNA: TGCGCCAGCAGCGCGGCAGGGGGCCGTACTGAAGCTTTCTTT.

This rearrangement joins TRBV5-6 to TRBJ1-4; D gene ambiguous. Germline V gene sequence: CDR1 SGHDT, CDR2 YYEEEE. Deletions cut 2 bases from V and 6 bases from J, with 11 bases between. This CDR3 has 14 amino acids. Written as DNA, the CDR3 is TGTGCCAGCAGCTTTGGTCTTGGAGATGAAAAACTGTTTTTT. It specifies CASSFGLGDEKLFF. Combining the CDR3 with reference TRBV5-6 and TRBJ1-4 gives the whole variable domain DAGVTQSPTHLIKTRGQQVTLRCSPKSGHDTVSWYQQALGQGPQFIFQYYEEEERQRGNFPDRFSGHQFPNYSSELNVNALLLGDSALYLCASSFGLGDEKLFFGSGTQLSVL.

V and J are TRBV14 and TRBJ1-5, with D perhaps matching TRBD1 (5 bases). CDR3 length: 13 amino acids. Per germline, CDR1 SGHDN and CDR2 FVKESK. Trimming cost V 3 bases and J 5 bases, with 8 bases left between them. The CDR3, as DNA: TGTGCCAGCAGCCAGAGAGGGGATCAGCCCCAGCATTTT. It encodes CASSQRGDQPQHF.

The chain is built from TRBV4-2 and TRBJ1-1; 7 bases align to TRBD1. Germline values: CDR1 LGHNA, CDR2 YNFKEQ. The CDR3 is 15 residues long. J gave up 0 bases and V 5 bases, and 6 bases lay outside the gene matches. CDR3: CASSSPTGMNTEAFF. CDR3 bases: TGTGCCAGCAGCTCCCCGACAGGGATGAACACTGAAGCTTTCTTT.

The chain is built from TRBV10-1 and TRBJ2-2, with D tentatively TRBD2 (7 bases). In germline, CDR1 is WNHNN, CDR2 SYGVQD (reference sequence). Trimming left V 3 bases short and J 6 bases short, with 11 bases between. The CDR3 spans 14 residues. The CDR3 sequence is CASSEVGGAGELFF. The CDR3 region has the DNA TGCGCCAGCAGTGAAGTAGGGGGGGCCGGGGAGCTGTTTTTT.

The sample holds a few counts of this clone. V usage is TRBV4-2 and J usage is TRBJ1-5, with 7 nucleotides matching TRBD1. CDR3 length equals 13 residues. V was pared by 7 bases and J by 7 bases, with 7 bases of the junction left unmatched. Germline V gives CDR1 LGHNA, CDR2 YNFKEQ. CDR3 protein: CASTPDRRQPQHF. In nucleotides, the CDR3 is TGTGCCAGCACTCCGGACAGGAGGCAGCCCCAGCATTTT.

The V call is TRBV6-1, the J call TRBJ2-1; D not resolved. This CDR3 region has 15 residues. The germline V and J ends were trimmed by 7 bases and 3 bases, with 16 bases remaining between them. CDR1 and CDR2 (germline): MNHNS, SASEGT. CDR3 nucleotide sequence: TGTGCCAGCACCCACACTATCCCCAACTACAATGAGCAGTTCTTC. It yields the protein CASTHTIPNYNEQFF.

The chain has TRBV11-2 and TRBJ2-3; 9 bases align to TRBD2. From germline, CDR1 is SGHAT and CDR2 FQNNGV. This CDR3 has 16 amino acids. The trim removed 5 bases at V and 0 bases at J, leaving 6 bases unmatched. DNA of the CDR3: TGTGCCAGCAGCCTCCGGGCGGGAGGGAGCACAGATACGCAGTATTTT. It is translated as CASSLRAGGSTDTQYF.

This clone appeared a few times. The CDR3: CASSPNSGSYNEQFF. CDR3 nucleotides: TGTGCCAGCTCACCGAATTCGGGGTCCTACAATGAGCAGTTCTTC. The V and J genes are TRBV18 and TRBJ2-1, with D perhaps matching TRBD2 (5 bases). The germline CDR1 and CDR2 sequences are KGHSH and LQKENI. The CDR3 is 15 amino acids. The V end was cut by 3 bases, the J end by 1 base, with 10 bases between. Drawing the rest from reference TRBV18 and TRBJ2-1, the complete variable domain is NAGVMQNPRHLVRRRGQEARLRCSPMKGHSHVYWYRQLPEEGLKFMVYLQKENIIDESGMPKERFSAEFPKEGPSILRIQQVVRGDSAAYFCASSPNSGSYNEQFFGPGTRLTVL.

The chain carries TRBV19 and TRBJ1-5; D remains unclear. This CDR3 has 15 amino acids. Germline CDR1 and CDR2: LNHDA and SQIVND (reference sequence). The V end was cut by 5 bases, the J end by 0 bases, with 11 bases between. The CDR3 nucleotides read TGTGCCAGTAGTCCCTTGTTGAATAGCAATCAGCCCCAGCATTTT. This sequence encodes CASSPLLNSNQPQHF.

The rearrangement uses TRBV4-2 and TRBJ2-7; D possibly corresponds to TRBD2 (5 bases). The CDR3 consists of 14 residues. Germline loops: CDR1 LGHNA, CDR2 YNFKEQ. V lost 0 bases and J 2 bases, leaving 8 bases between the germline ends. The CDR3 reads CASSQELVPYEQYF. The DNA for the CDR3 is TGTGCCAGCAGCCAAGAACTAGTCCCCTACGAGCAGTACTTC.

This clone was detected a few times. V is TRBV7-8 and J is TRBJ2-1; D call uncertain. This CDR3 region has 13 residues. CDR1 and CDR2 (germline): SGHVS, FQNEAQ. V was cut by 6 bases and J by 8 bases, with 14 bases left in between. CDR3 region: CASSPLLLDEQFF. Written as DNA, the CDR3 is TGTGCCAGCAGTCCTTTACTCCTAGATGAGCAGTTCTTC.

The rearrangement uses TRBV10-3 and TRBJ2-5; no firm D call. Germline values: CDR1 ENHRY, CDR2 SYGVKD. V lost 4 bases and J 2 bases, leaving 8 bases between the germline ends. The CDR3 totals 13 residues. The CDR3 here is CAISGAVQETQYF. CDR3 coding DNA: TGTGCCATCAGTGGGGCTGTTCAAGAGACCCAGTACTTC.

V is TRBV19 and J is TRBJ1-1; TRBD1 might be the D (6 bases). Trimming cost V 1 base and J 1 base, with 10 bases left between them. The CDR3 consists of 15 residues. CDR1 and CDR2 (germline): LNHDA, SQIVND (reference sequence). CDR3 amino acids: CASSIAWGQNTEAFF. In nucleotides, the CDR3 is TGTGCCAGTAGTATAGCTTGGGGACAGAACACTGAAGCTTTCTTT.

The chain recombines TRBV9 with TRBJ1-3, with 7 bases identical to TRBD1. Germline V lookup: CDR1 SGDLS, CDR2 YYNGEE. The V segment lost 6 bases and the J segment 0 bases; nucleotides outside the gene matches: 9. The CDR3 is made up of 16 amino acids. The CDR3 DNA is TGTGCCAGCAAAGGTACAGGGGAAACCTCTGGAAACACCATATATTTT. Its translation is CASKGTGETSGNTIYF. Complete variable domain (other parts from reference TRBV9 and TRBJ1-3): DSGVTQTPKHLITATGQRVTLRCSPRSGDLSVYWYQQSLDQGLQFLIQYYNGEERAKGNILERFSAQQFPDLHSELNLSSLELGDSALYFCASKGTGETSGNTIYFGEGSWLTVV.

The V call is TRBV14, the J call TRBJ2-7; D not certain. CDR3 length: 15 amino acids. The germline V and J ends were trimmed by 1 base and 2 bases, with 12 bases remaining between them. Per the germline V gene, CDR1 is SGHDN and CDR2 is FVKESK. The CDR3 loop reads CASSQGLAVTYEQYF. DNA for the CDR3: TGTGCCAGCAGCCAAGGGCTGGCAGTAACCTACGAGCAGTACTTC.

The CDR3 DNA follows: TGTGCCAGCAGTACCCGTGGAGGGGGCATGGGAGGCTACACCTTC. Its translation: CASSTRGGGMGGYTF. The chain is built from TRBV6-6 and TRBJ1-2, with 7 bases lining up with TRBD1. Germline V gene data show CDR1 as MNHNY and CDR2 as SVGAGI (reference sequence). After removal of 5 bases from V and 8 bases from J, the junction contained 14 bases not matched to a gene. CDR3 length: 15 amino acids.

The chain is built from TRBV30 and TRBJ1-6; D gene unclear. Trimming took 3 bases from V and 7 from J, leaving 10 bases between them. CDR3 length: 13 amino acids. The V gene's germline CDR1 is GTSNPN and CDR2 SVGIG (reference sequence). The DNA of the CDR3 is TGTGCCTGGAGCGGGAGAGGGAATTCACCCCTCCACTTT. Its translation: CAWSGRGNSPLHF.